The 25 T cell receptor beta chains listed next were all sequenced from one sample in a study of T cell responses to AZD1222 COVID-19 vaccine. The protocol was immunoSEQ multiplex PCR, while the TCRdb copy is restricted to in-frame clones and leaves out a portion. The sample has approximately 140,000 clones; roughly 90% are singletons. This specimen consisted of peripheral blood, obtained on day 0 of AZD1222 vaccination. The receptors shown here come from an adult in good health.

The chain links TRBV6-4 to TRBJ1-5, with no clear D. Germline V gene lookup returns CDR1 MRHNA and CDR2 SNTAGT. This CDR3 spans 16 amino acids. V dropped 3 bases and J dropped 0 bases, with 12 bases sitting between them. CDR3 sequence (DNA): TGTGCCAGCAGTGAAGACACGGGCTATAGCAATCAGCCCCAGCATTTT. Its translation: CASSEDTGYSNQPQHF.

This chain connects TRBV28 to TRBJ1-5; possibly TRBD1 for D (6 bases). Germline CDR1 reads MDHEN; CDR2 reads SYDVKM. V was shortened by 7 bases and J by 4 bases, with 14 bases between the two germline ends. This CDR3 region has 14 residues. The CDR3 region has the DNA TGTGCCAGCACCACAGGGCCGGCGAATCAGCCCCAGCATTTT. Translated: CASTTGPANQPQHF.

The genes are TRBV19 and TRBJ1-1; D is unclear. The length of the CDR3 is 11 residues. Trimming took off 3 bases at V and 4 bases at J, with 3 bases between the two ends. CDR1 is LNHDA, CDR2 SQIVND, per germline (reference sequence). The CDR3 DNA follows: TGTGCCAGTAGTATGACCACTGAAGCTTTCTTT. This translates into CASSMTTEAFF.

The rearrangement links TRBV19 to TRBJ1-4; 7 bases align to TRBD1. V shed 7 bases, J shed 5 bases, and the junction held 7 bases outside the gene matches. This CDR3 has 14 amino acids. CDR1 and CDR2 (germline): LNHDA, SQIVND (reference sequence). The DNA of the CDR3 is TGTGCCAGTAAGGCCGGGACAGCGAATGAAAAACTGTTTTTT. This sequence encodes CASKAGTANEKLFF.

This chain uses TRBV19 with TRBJ2-7; no clear D gene. The V and J ends lost 4 bases and 0 bases respectively, with 10 bases between them. The CDR3 totals 14 residues. Germline V CDR1 and CDR2: LNHDA, SQIVND (reference sequence). CDR3: CASSTAVASYEQYF. CDR3 bases: TGTGCCAGTAGTACTGCAGTAGCCTCCTACGAGCAGTACTTC.

The rearrangement links TRBV4-1 to TRBJ2-7, with D possibly TRBD1 on 6 matching bases. Deletions cut 6 bases from V and 2 bases from J, with 14 bases between. The germline gives CDR1 MGHRA, CDR2 YSYEKL. The CDR3 sequence is 14 residues long. As DNA, the CDR3 is TGCGCCAGCAGGAGAGGGGCAGGGGCCTACGAGCAGTACTTC. This codes for CASRRGAGAYEQYF.

The chain recombines TRBV18 with TRBJ1-4, with 10 bases fitting TRBD1. CDR1 is KGHSH and CDR2 is LQKENI in the germline V gene. V was pared by 4 bases and J by 7 bases, with 6 bases of the junction left unmatched. This CDR3 is built from 15 residues. CDR3 DNA: TGTGCCAGCTCACGGAGACAGGGGGCGAGTGAAAAACTGTTTTTT. It yields the protein CASSRRQGASEKLFF.

The V gene is TRBV10-2, the J gene TRBJ1-4, with no clear D. The CDR3 sequence is 13 residues long. Trimming left V 6 bases short and J 5 bases short, with 10 bases between. CDR1 and CDR2 from the germline V gene are WSHSY and SAAADI. Here the CDR3 reads CASSDVENEKLFF. CDR3 coding DNA: TGCGCCAGCAGCGACGTAGAGAATGAAAAACTGTTTTTT.

The genes are TRBV19 and TRBJ2-7; the match to TRBD1 covers 8 bases. Trimming at V came to 4 bases and at J to 9 bases, leaving 8 bases not matched to a gene. The CDR3 sequence is 13 residues long. Per the germline V gene, CDR1 is LNHDA and CDR2 is SQIVND (reference sequence). The CDR3 spells CASSTLQGEGQYF. The CDR3 region has the DNA TGTGCCAGTAGTACCCTACAGGGGGAAGGGCAGTACTTC.

The chain is built from TRBV2 and TRBJ2-1, with 11 bases aligning to TRBD2. Per the germline V gene, CDR1 is SNHLY and CDR2 is FYNNEI. The CDR3 has 14 residues. With V trimmed by 10 bases and J by 6 bases, 8 bases remained unmatched. DNA of the CDR3: TGTGCCACCCACCGACTAGCGGGACTCAATGAGCAGTTCTTC. Its translation is CATHRLAGLNEQFF.

This chain joins TRBV19 and TRBJ2-7; 10 nucleotides line up with TRBD2. V trimming: 3 bases; J trimming: 6 bases; junction bases outside the gene matches: 8. CDR3 size: 15 residues. Germline V gene sequence: CDR1 LNHDA, CDR2 SQIVND (reference sequence). CDR3 amino acids: CASSIGASGSGEQYF. The CDR3 nucleotides are TGTGCCAGTAGTATCGGGGCTAGCGGGAGTGGCGAGCAGTACTTC.

The V call is TRBV18, the J call TRBJ2-7, with D uncertain. With 0 bases removed from V and 5 bases from J, the gap between germline ends came to 8 bases. Germline V CDR1 and CDR2: KGHSH, LQKENI. The CDR3 covers 13 residues. The CDR3 DNA reads TGTGCCAGCTCACCACCGGTTGGGGACGAGCAGTACTTC. Amino acid sequence: CASSPPVGDEQYF.

V and J are TRBV6-2 or TRBV6-3 and TRBJ2-1; D possibly corresponds to TRBD2 (6 bases). The germline CDR1 and CDR2 sequences are MNHEY and SVGEGT. The CDR3 totals 15 residues. Deletions cut 2 bases from V and 2 bases from J, with 10 bases between. CDR3 sequence (DNA): TGTGCCAGCAGTTACGCCGGGAGCCCCTACAATGAGCAGTTCTTC. It specifies CASSYAGSPYNEQFF.

The chain combines TRBV4-3 with TRBJ2-7, with unresolved D. The CDR3 extends over 16 amino acids. Trimming stripped 0 bases from V and 2 bases from J, with 14 bases between. Per the germline V gene, CDR1 is LGHNA and CDR2 is YSLEER. CDR3 loop: CASSQDFDEAPYEQYF. DNA of the CDR3: TGCGCCAGCAGCCAAGATTTTGACGAGGCCCCCTACGAGCAGTACTTC.

The rearrangement links TRBV28 to TRBJ2-7; D possibly corresponds to TRBD1 (5 bases). Germline CDR1 and CDR2: MDHEN and SYDVKM. V was cut by 3 bases and J by 1 base, with 25 bases left in between. This CDR3 contains 19 residues. The CDR3 DNA is TGTGCCAGCAGTTTCCCCGCAACGAACCAGGGTATCGGGTCCTACGAGCAGTACTTC. Translated, it gives CASSFPATNQGIGSYEQYF.

This chain uses TRBV4-1 with TRBJ1-6, with unresolved D. V dropped 0 bases and J dropped 6 bases, with 3 bases sitting between them. This CDR3 is built from 13 residues. Germline loops: CDR1 MGHRA, CDR2 YSYEKL. The CDR3 DNA reads TGCGCCAGCAGCCAAGACATTAATTCACCCCTCCACTTT. Its protein is CASSQDINSPLHF.

This chain uses TRBV5-6 with TRBJ2-1; 13 bases align to TRBD2. Trimming cost V 2 bases and J 6 bases; bases outside gene matches: 5. Germline V gene data show CDR1 as SGHDT and CDR2 as YYEEEE. CDR3 length: 16 amino acids. For the CDR3, the DNA is TGTGCCAGCAGCTTCGGCGGACTAGCGGGAGCCAATGAGCAGTTCTTC. Its translation is CASSFGGLAGANEQFF.

This sequence joins TRBV6-1 and TRBJ1-4, with a weak D call TRBD1 (5 bases). Germline lookup yields CDR1 MNHNS and CDR2 SASEGT. Between the trimmed V and J ends, which lost 3 bases and 8 bases, there was a span of 13 bases. This CDR3 region has 14 residues. The CDR3 nucleotides read TGTGCCAGCAGTGACCCGGGGGGGTCGGAAAAACTGTTTTTT. Encoded protein: CASSDPGGSEKLFF.

This clone was recorded only once. The chain recombines TRBV4-1 with TRBJ2-7, with TRBD1 as a possible D gene (6 bases). The CDR3 is 14 residues long. V lost 1 base, J lost 3 bases, and 10 bases lay in between. Looked up from germline, CDR1 is MGHRA and CDR2 is YSYEKL. The CDR3 bases are TGCGCCAGCAGCCAAGGAGGGGGAGACTACGAGCAGTACTTC. It codes for CASSQGGGDYEQYF.

This chain connects TRBV4-3 to TRBJ1-1; TRBD1 matches 7 bases. The CDR3 runs to 16 residues. CDR1 is LGHNA, CDR2 YSLEER, per germline. Trimming at V came to 5 bases and at J to 8 bases, leaving 17 bases not matched to a gene. CDR3: CASSSASTGRGMEAFF. In DNA form, the CDR3 reads TGCGCCAGCAGCTCCGCCTCAACTGGCAGGGGGATGGAAGCTTTCTTT.

The J gene is TRBJ2-6, the V gene TRBV19, with a possible D match to TRBD1 (6 bases). CDR1 is LNHDA and CDR2 is SQIVND in the germline V gene (reference sequence). V was trimmed by 3 bases and J by 0 bases, leaving 18 bases between them. This CDR3 has 19 amino acids. The CDR3 DNA reads TGTGCCAGTAGTATGTCTCCCGGGACACCTTTCTCTGGGGCCAACGTCCTGACTTTC. This encodes CASSMSPGTPFSGANVLTF.

The J gene is TRBJ2-7, the V gene TRBV11-3; the D gene is possibly TRBD2 (6 bases). The CDR3 runs 16 residues. The germline CDR1 and CDR2 sequences are SGHNT and YENEEA. V lost 0 bases and J lost 0, with 12 bases in between. The CDR3 sequence is CASSLDLAIGSYEQYF. The DNA of the CDR3 is TGTGCCAGCAGCTTAGATCTAGCGATAGGCTCCTACGAGCAGTACTTC.

The gene calls are TRBV19 and TRBJ2-3, with a weak D call TRBD1 (6 bases). With 2 bases removed from V and 7 bases from J, the gap between germline ends came to 16 bases. CDR3 length equals 15 residues. Looked up from germline, CDR1 is LNHDA and CDR2 is SQIVND (reference sequence). The CDR3 DNA follows: TGTGCCAGTAGTATAAGAGGGGCAGGGGATAATACGCAGTATTTT. Translated, it gives CASSIRGAGDNTQYF.

The chain carries TRBV3-1 (or the pseudogene TRBV3-2) and TRBJ1-1; D is perhaps TRBD1 (6 bases). This CDR3 contains 16 residues. The V end lost 1 base, the J end lost 2 bases, and 14 bases lay between the germline ends. Germline V CDR1 and CDR2: LGHDT, YNNKEL (reference sequence). The CDR3 protein is CASSQAYLQGNTEAFF. The DNA for the CDR3 is TGTGCCAGCAGCCAAGCTTATTTACAGGGAAACACTGAAGCTTTCTTT.

J is TRBJ1-1 and V is TRBV14; 7 bases fit TRBD1. Trimming cost V 0 bases and J 1 base; bases outside gene matches: 2. Germline V gene sequence: CDR1 SGHDN, CDR2 FVKESK. The CDR3 covers 15 residues. The CDR3 sequence: CASSQEKGANTEAFF. The DNA of the CDR3 is TGTGCCAGCAGCCAAGAGAAGGGGGCGAACACTGAAGCTTTCTTT.